This TCR beta chain was identified during a study of blood T cell repertoires in COVID-19 (TCRdb year 2020). General notes on the study: Samples covering the acute and convalescent phases of COVID-19 were provided by collaborators in the United States, Italy and Spain. A de-identified subject ID, COVID-19 status, age in years and sex were almost always included in the sample metadata. Samples were obtained from the ongoing ImmuneRACE study (first 160 participants) and from 1,254 subjects provided by 6 global collaborators. Where available, HLA class I and class II types were obtained from metadata supplied by the sample provider rather than from assay-based typing. Deeply sampled blood TCRbeta repertoires from subjects exposed to, actively infected with, or recovered from COVID-19 were included in the dataset. The repertoires were released in a freely available public database intended as a resource for research on the immune response to SARS-CoV-2. The prospective study material was composed of cDNA or gDNA derived from T cells, B-cell-depleted T cells, or PBMCs. The full study reports these points: The quantity of clinical and demographic metadata differed by source and by participant and was supplied without curation.

Worth noting for this clone: Its specific antigen is unknown. Base-call qualities are not available, and no considerably larger clone is one nucleotide away.

Trimming accounts for 6 bases at V and 4 bases at J, while the number of junction bases matched to no gene is 5. Taken from cysteine to phenylalanine, the CDR3 has 13 residues. The retained sequence is limited to the CDR3, 39 bases, with the frame set at the first base. CDR1 and CDR2 (ENHRY, SYGVKD) derive from the germline V gene. TCRbeta CDR3 regions were amplified from genomic DNA by means of the immunoSEQ Assay, a bias-controlled multiplex PCR. The study's processing was this. Within the assay, amplification of reference gene primers was used to estimate how many nucleated cells each sample contained. Sequence reads were collapsed and filtered to measure the absolute abundance of every unique TCRbeta CDR3 rearrangement. Productive Simpson clonality was computed per sample as the square root of Simpson's diversity index over productive rearrangements. In TCRdb, the immuneACCESS table is reduced to in-frame sequences with V and J assigned. These tables do not hold every clone; where another copy was compared, an unresolved V gene accounts for under half, and the others remain unexplained. V and J calls and clone size are as listed in that table; D and trimming were resolved from the DNA. The sample includes approximately 310,000 clones, with roughly 88% observed a single time. In total, the top ten clones hold roughly 2.2% of the sample.

Participants in the prospective study were aged roughly 18 to 100 years, lived in about two dozen United States geographic areas, and enrolled through a virtual design. In the prospective study, cohorts were assigned on the basis of participant-reported clinical history obtained from a screening survey and a study questionnaire. Recovered participants in ImmuneRACE Cohort 3 were defined as having two consecutive negative NP/OP PCR tests, clearance from a healthcare professional, or resolution of symptoms. Each participant in the prospective study had whole blood, serum and a nasopharyngeal or oropharyngeal swab collected by mobile phlebotomists. Over an approximately two-month period, participants in the prospective study had the option of providing additional blood draws and questionnaires. Prospective study blood samples were shipped either frozen or at room temperature before DNA extraction.

This receptor was obtained from a man between 25 and 39 years old who had recovered from COVID-19. The chain is made from TRBV10-3 and TRBJ1-2; TRBD1 aligns with 7 central bases. The sequencing sample was made of PBMCs or T cells enriched from blood (not recorded which). The sequenced DNA: TGTGCCATCAGAGCGGACAGGTTCTATGGCTACACCTTC. Protein translation: CAIRADRFYGYTF.